The entry below gives a single T cell receptor (beta chain) sequence along with its context. A 5'RACE reaction primed in the constant segment made cDNA libraries of TCR alpha and TCR beta, and these carried sample barcodes and UMIs. TCRdb analysed the 5' RACE reads with MiXCR anew, one entry per CDR3 protein. Among approximately 250,000 distinct CDR3 sequences, over 15% were seen once, and the ten largest hold 20% to 25%. The entry originates in a study of T-cell memory formation after mild COVID-19. This CDR3 comprises 13 residues. CDR1 is SGHKS and CDR2 is YYEKEE in the germline V gene (reference sequence). The V end was cut by 5 bases, the J end by 5 bases, with 14 bases between.

The source of this sequence is a man younger than 30 who had mild COVID-19 (a few samples of this study predate the infection). Cell type and time point are not known. The chain carries TRBV5-5 and TRBJ2-7; possible D gene TRBD1, 6 bases. What was sequenced was PBMCs or a T cell subset sorted from them (not recorded which). DNA of the CDR3: TGTGCCAGCAGTCGACCACAGGGACACGAGCAGTACTTC. Amino acid sequence: CASSRPQGHEQYF.